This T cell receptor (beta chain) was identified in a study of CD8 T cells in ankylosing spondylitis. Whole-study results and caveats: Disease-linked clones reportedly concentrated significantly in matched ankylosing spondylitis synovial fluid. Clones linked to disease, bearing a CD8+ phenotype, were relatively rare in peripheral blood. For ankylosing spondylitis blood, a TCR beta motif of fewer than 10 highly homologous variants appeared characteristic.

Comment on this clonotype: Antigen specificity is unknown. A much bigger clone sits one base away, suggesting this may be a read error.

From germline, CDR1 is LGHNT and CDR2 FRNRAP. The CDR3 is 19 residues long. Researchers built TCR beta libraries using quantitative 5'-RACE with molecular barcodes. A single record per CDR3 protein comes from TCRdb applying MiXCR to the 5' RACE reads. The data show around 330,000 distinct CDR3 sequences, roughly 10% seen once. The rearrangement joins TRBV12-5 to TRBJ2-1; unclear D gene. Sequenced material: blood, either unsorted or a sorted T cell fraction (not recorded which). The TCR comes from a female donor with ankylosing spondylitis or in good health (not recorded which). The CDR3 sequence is CVSGLVVVGFTITYNEQFF. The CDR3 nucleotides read TGTGTTAGTGGTTTGGTCGTAGTAGGTTTTACAATTACCTACAATGAGCAGTTCTTC.